Below, 27 T cell receptor beta chains from the same sample are listed, as sequenced in a study of blood T cell repertoires in COVID-19. Here immunoSEQ multiplex PCR was the method, and the copy in TCRdb shows in-frame clones only, minus some. The profile covers 180,000 or so clones, with over 80% appearing a single time and 3.5% to 5% taken by the ten largest. Sequenced input: PBMCs or T cells enriched from blood (not recorded which). Every receptor here comes from a woman between 50 and 59 years old who had recovered from COVID-19.

This rearrangement joins TRBV7-3 to TRBJ2-1; D is undetermined. Germline V gives CDR1 SGHTA, CDR2 FQGTGA. The germline V and J ends were trimmed by 3 bases and 9 bases, with 12 bases remaining between them. The CDR3 has 13 residues. The DNA for the CDR3 is TGTGCCAGCAGCTTTCCCCCGAGTAGTGAGCAGTTCTTC. Encoded protein: CASSFPPSSEQFF.

The V and J genes are TRBV5-6 and TRBJ2-3; D may be TRBD2 (6 bases). V gave up 3 bases and J gave up 4 bases, with 15 bases separating them. This CDR3 has 15 amino acids. Germline assignment: CDR1 SGHDT and CDR2 YYEEEE. The CDR3 DNA is TGTGCCAGCAGCTCCCCCGGGGGTGGTCCAGATACGCAGTATTTT. Translating gives CASSSPGGGPDTQYF. Drawing the rest from reference TRBV5-6 and TRBJ2-3, the complete variable domain is DAGVTQSPTHLIKTRGQQVTLRCSPKSGHDTVSWYQQALGQGPQFIFQYYEEEERQRGNFPDRFSGHQFPNYSSELNVNALLLGDSALYLCASSSPGGGPDTQYFGPGTRLTVL.

V gene TRBV12-5 combines with J gene TRBJ1-6; D uncertain. Germline V lookup: CDR1 LGHNT, CDR2 FRNRAP. Between the trimmed V and J ends, which lost 2 bases and 12 bases, there was a span of 8 bases. The CDR3 covers 12 residues. CDR3 loop: CASGLPPLPLHF. Written as DNA, the CDR3 is TGTGCTAGTGGTTTGCCCCCACTACCCCTCCACTTT.

This clone has more than one count but fewer than ten. V is TRBV2 and J is TRBJ2-2; 8 bases match TRBD1. V shed 8 bases and J 4 bases; nucleotides not matched to a gene: 6. Germline lookup yields CDR1 SNHLY and CDR2 FYNNEI. The CDR3 loop spans 14 amino acids. CDR3 loop: CASGWTGPTGELFF. The CDR3 nucleotides are TGTGCCAGCGGTTGGACAGGGCCCACCGGGGAGCTGTTTTTT.

This sequence joins TRBV5-8 and TRBJ2-2; D possibly corresponds to TRBD2 (5 bases). Germline CDR1 SGHTS, CDR2 YDEGEE. Between the trimmed V and J ends, which lost 4 bases and 3 bases, there was a span of 10 bases. CDR3 size: 14 residues. DNA of the CDR3: TGTGCCAGCAGCAGCGGTCTGTACACCGGGGAGCTGTTTTTT. Amino acids: CASSSGLYTGELFF.

This clone was seen a handful of times. The CDR3 reads CASSALAADTQYF. DNA for the CDR3: TGTGCCAGCTCAGCATTAGCTGCAGATACGCAGTATTTT. The V gene is TRBV18, the J gene TRBJ2-3; D gene ambiguous. The CDR3 sequence is 13 residues long. Deletions cut 5 bases from V and 4 bases from J, with 10 bases between. Germline V gives CDR1 KGHSH, CDR2 LQKENI.

J is TRBJ2-5 and V is TRBV11-3; 9 bases agree with TRBD2. Trimming cost V 3 bases and J 7 bases; bases outside gene matches: 9. CDR3 length: 15 amino acids. The germline V gene has CDR1 SGHNT and CDR2 YENEEA. DNA for the CDR3: TGTGCCAGCAGCTTCAACGCGGGAGGGCCGGGGACCCAGTACTTC. This gives the protein CASSFNAGGPGTQYF.

V gene TRBV5-1 combines with J gene TRBJ1-3, with TRBD1 identical over 8 bases. The CDR3 has 15 amino acids. Per germline, CDR1 SGHRS and CDR2 YFSETQ. Losses at the gene ends were 4 bases for V and 2 bases for J; bases not matched to a gene: 5. The CDR3 nucleotides read TGCGCCAGCAGCCTTGACAGGGGCACTGGAAACACCATATATTTT. Protein: CASSLDRGTGNTIYF. Looking up the rest from reference TRBV5-1 and TRBJ1-3 gives the full variable domain: KAGVTQTPRYLIKTRGQQVTLSCSPISGHRSVSWYQQTPGQGLQFLFEYFSETQRNKGNFPGRFSGRQFSNSRSEMNVSTLELGDSALYLCASSLDRGTGNTIYFGEGSWLTVV.

This clone came up once. The chain is built from TRBV7-2 and TRBJ2-7; 14 positions match TRBD2. CDR1 is SGHTA, CDR2 FQGNSA, per germline. The ends lost 5 bases at V and 6 bases at J; junction bases unmatched: 6. The CDR3 spans 15 residues. The DNA of the CDR3 is TGTGCCAGCAGCCCCCGGACTAGCGGGGGGCTCGAGCAGTACGTC. It is translated as CASSPRTSGGLEQYV.

Points on this clone: At the DNA level, this CDR3 is encoded by other sequences in the same sample as well. V and J are TRBV18 and TRBJ1-5; no definite D call. The V and J ends lost 5 bases and 2 bases respectively, with 7 bases between them. The length of the CDR3 is 13 residues. The germline V gene has CDR1 KGHSH and CDR2 LQKENI. Written as DNA, the CDR3 is TGTGCCAGCTCAGAGGCAGGCAATCAGCCCCAGCATTTT. Translated, it gives CASSEAGNQPQHF.

Points on this clone: Other DNA sequences from this sample encode an identical CDR3 as well. The CDR3 DNA sequence: TGTGCCAGTAGTATCTGGGGAGGAGATCAGCCCCAGCATTTT. It encodes CASSIWGGDQPQHF. The chain is built from TRBV19 and TRBJ1-5; D call uncertain. CDR3 length: 14 residues. Trimming pared 3 bases from V and 5 bases from J, leaving 11 bases between. Per germline, CDR1 LNHDA and CDR2 SQIVND (reference sequence).

The chain combines TRBV12-5 with TRBJ1-1, with 7 bases aligning to TRBD1. This CDR3 is 14 amino acids long. V dropped 6 bases and J dropped 0; count of bases not matched to a gene: 4. CDR1 and CDR2 from the germline V gene are LGHNT and FRNRAP. This CDR3 reads CASGLGQMNTEAFF. CDR3 DNA sequence: TGTGCTAGTGGCCTGGGACAGATGAACACTGAAGCTTTCTTT.

This chain joins TRBV27 and TRBJ1-2; 10 positions agree with TRBD1. The CDR3 is 16 residues long. Germline values: CDR1 MNHEY, CDR2 SMNVEV (reference sequence). The V gene end was trimmed by 3 bases and the J gene end by 4 bases; junction bases not matched to a gene: 8. CDR3 loop: CASSFSTGGRIYGYTF. CDR3 coding DNA: TGTGCCAGCAGTTTTTCGACAGGGGGCAGGATCTATGGCTACACCTTC.

The genes are TRBV5-4 and TRBJ2-1; D possibly corresponds to TRBD2 (5 bases). Germline V gene sequence: CDR1 SGHNT, CDR2 YYREEE (reference sequence). This CDR3 comprises 15 residues. Trimming removed 3 bases at V and 3 bases at J, with 13 bases between. The CDR3 spells CASSSPPGSYNEQFF. As DNA, the CDR3 is TGTGCCAGCAGCTCACCCCCGGGGAGCTACAATGAGCAGTTCTTC.

This clone was detected a few times. The chain uses TRBV18 and TRBJ1-4; D unclear. There are 14 residues in the CDR3. The germline V gene has CDR1 KGHSH and CDR2 LQKENI. Trimming cost V 2 bases and J 8 bases, with 12 bases left between them. This CDR3 is CASSPEHSGEKLFF. CDR3 DNA sequence: TGTGCCAGCTCACCAGAACATTCAGGAGAAAAACTGTTTTTT. Together with reference TRBV18 and TRBJ1-4, the CDR3 gives the full variable domain: NAGVMQNPRHLVRRRGQEARLRCSPMKGHSHVYWYRQLPEEGLKFMVYLQKENIIDESGMPKERFSAEFPKEGPSILRIQQVVRGDSAAYFCASSPEHSGEKLFFGSGTQLSVL.

This CDR3 is CASSLGDRDDTEAFF. For the CDR3, the DNA is TGTGCCAGCAGTTTAGGGGACAGGGATGACACTGAAGCTTTCTTT. The chain is built from TRBV28 and TRBJ1-1; TRBD1 agrees at 9 bases. The ends lost 2 bases at V and 3 bases at J; junction bases unmatched: 4. Germline V gene data show CDR1 as MDHEN and CDR2 as SYDVKM. This CDR3 comprises 15 residues.

This clone was seen just once. The gene calls are TRBV14 and TRBJ1-1; possible D gene TRBD1, 5 bases. V gave up 4 bases and J gave up 3 bases, with 9 bases separating them. Germline CDR1 is SGHDN and CDR2 is FVKESK. The CDR3 spans 13 residues. The CDR3 DNA sequence: TGTGCCAGCAGCCCGCAAGGGGACACTGAAGCTTTCTTT. Its protein is CASSPQGDTEAFF.

CDR3: CASSGRVVGNEQFF. CDR3 nucleotides: TGTGCCAGCAGCGGCAGGGTTGTGGGGAATGAGCAGTTCTTC. The genes are TRBV6-6 and TRBJ2-1; possible D gene TRBD1, 5 bases. Per germline, CDR1 MNHNY and CDR2 SVGAGI (reference sequence). V dropped 6 bases and J dropped 7 bases, with 16 bases sitting between them. The CDR3 consists of 14 residues.

Regarding this clone: This sample includes further DNA sequences coding for the same CDR3. The chain couples TRBV5-1 to TRBJ1-1; D is ambiguous. The CDR3 sequence is 14 residues long. V shed 0 bases and J shed 2 bases, with 8 bases lying between them. Germline V gene lookup returns CDR1 SGHRS and CDR2 YFSETQ. As DNA, the CDR3 is TGCGCCAGCAGCTTGGAGGCAGGTAACACTGAAGCTTTCTTT. Translated: CASSLEAGNTEAFF.

This clone has a handful of counts. The gene calls are TRBV19 and TRBJ2-6, with unresolved D. With 3 bases removed from V and 0 bases from J, the gap between germline ends came to 3 bases. CDR3 length equals 14 residues. Germline CDR1 LNHDA, CDR2 SQIVND (reference sequence). Here the CDR3 DNA reads TGTGCCAGTAGTATCAACTCTGGGGCCAACGTCCTGACTTTC. Protein: CASSINSGANVLTF.

The chain uses TRBV19 and TRBJ2-5, with 7 bases identical to TRBD1. Trimming took 4 bases from V and 5 from J; bases not matched to a gene: 19. The CDR3 has 18 amino acids. Germline CDR1 is LNHDA and CDR2 is SQIVND (reference sequence). The CDR3 loop is CASSTVIGPGGMAETQYF. CDR3 coding DNA: TGTGCCAGTAGTACCGTTATCGGGCCAGGGGGTATGGCGGAGACCCAGTACTTC.

The rearrangement uses TRBV19 and TRBJ2-1; 7 bases map to TRBD2. CDR3 length equals 16 residues. V gave up 3 bases and J gave up 4 bases; unmatched junction bases: 9. Germline lookup yields CDR1 LNHDA and CDR2 SQIVND (reference sequence). The DNA for the CDR3 is TGTGCCAGTAGTATCAGCGGGACCTATCGATACAATGAGCAGTTCTTC. Residues: CASSISGTYRYNEQFF. Filled out from reference TRBV19 and TRBJ2-1, the complete variable domain reads DGGITQSPKYLFRKEGQNVTLSCEQNLNHDAMYWYRQDPGQGLRLIYYSQIVNDFQKGDIAEGYSVSREKKESFPLTVTSAQKNPTAFYLCASSISGTYRYNEQFFGPGTRLTVL.

CDR3 nucleotides: TGTGCCAGCTCACCACAGGGACAGGTCCAGTCACCCCTCCACTTT. Protein product: CASSPQGQVQSPLHF. This chain links TRBV18 with TRBJ1-6; 8 positions agree with TRBD1. CDR3 length equals 15 residues. The germline gives CDR1 KGHSH, CDR2 LQKENI. The V segment lost 1 base and the J segment 10 bases; nucleotides outside the gene matches: 6.

The V and J genes are TRBV7-6 and TRBJ1-6, with 7 nucleotides matching TRBD1. J was trimmed by 7 bases and V by 5 bases; bases with no gene match: 8. Germline loops: CDR1 SGHVS, CDR2 FNYEAQ. This CDR3 comprises 15 residues. The CDR3 DNA sequence: TGTGCCAGCAGCCGTTTACGGGACAGAAATTCACCCCTCCACTTT. Protein product: CASSRLRDRNSPLHF.

The J gene is TRBJ2-2, the V gene TRBV18; a weak D match, TRBD1 (7 bases). Per germline, CDR1 KGHSH and CDR2 LQKENI. This CDR3 has 16 amino acids. V lost 1 base to trimming and J lost 6 bases, with 15 bases between them. The CDR3 spells CASSPLVAGQSGELFF. In nucleotides, the CDR3 is TGTGCCAGCTCACCACTGGTGGCGGGACAGTCCGGGGAGCTGTTTTTT.

V is TRBV30 and J is TRBJ1-6, with a possible D match to TRBD1 (6 bases). In germline, CDR1 is GTSNPN, CDR2 SVGIG (reference sequence). Trimming stripped 2 bases from V and 8 bases from J, with 25 bases between. The CDR3 runs 18 residues. CDR3 amino acids: CAWSPIPPLTGNHSPLHF. The CDR3 DNA reads TGTGCCTGGAGTCCAATCCCTCCCCTCACAGGGAATCATTCACCCCTCCACTTT.

V and J are TRBV5-6 and TRBJ1-2; D unresolved. The ends were cut back, 2 bases at V and 3 bases at J, with 11 bases in the middle. The CDR3 loop spans 14 amino acids. CDR1 is SGHDT, CDR2 YYEEEE, per germline. This chain's CDR3 is CASSFRLGDYGYTF. CDR3 DNA: TGTGCCAGCAGCTTCAGACTTGGCGACTATGGCTACACCTTC.